Listed here are 23 T cell receptor beta chains from one sample, sequenced in a study of T-cell memory formation after mild COVID-19. TCRdb re-called the 5' RACE reads through MiXCR, storing one row per CDR3 protein. The sample yields 130,000 to 150,000 distinct CDR3 sequences, around 21% seen once. Sample: PBMCs or a T cell subset sorted from them (not recorded which). These receptors originate from an adult woman who had mild COVID-19 (a few samples of this study predate the infection). Cell type and time point are not known.

J is TRBJ2-6 and V is TRBV7-9, with TRBD1 identical over 8 bases. CDR3 length: 18 residues. Per the germline V gene, CDR1 is SEHNR and CDR2 is FQNEAQ (reference sequence). Trimming at V came to 5 bases and at J to 0 bases, leaving 9 bases not matched to a gene. The CDR3 bases are TGTGCCAGCAGCACCTGGGACAGGACAAGCTCTGGGGCCAACGTCCTGACTTTC. It is translated as CASSTWDRTSSGANVLTF. Full variable domain (outside the CDR3, taken from reference TRBV7-9 and TRBJ2-6): DTGVSQNPRHKITKRGQNVTFRCDPISEHNRLYWYRQTLGQGPEFLTYFQNEAQLEKSRLLSDRFSAERPKGSFSTLEIQRTEQGDSAMYLCASSTWDRTSSGANVLTFGAGSRLTVL.

In its sample, this clonotype was seen many times. CDR3 sequence (DNA): TGTGCCAGCAGCCCCACGGCCAGCTATGGCTACACCTTC. Translating gives CASSPTASYGYTF. The J gene is TRBJ1-2, the V gene TRBV7-2; D not certain. V lost 5 bases and J lost 4, with 11 bases in between. This CDR3 has 13 residues. Germline V gene sequence: CDR1 SGHTA, CDR2 FQGNSA.

The V and J genes are TRBV20-1 and TRBJ2-6, with TRBD1 identical over 8 bases. The junction had 4 bases not matched to a gene; V was cut back by 5 bases and J by 4 bases. From germline, CDR1 is DFQATT and CDR2 SNEGSKA (reference sequence). This CDR3 region has 14 residues. In DNA, the CDR3 is TGCAGTGCTTTCAGGGGGCACGGGGCCAACGTCCTGACTTTC. Its translation is CSAFRGHGANVLTF.

Only a few counts were recorded for this clonotype. The J gene is TRBJ2-1, the V gene TRBV5-1; D is perhaps TRBD2 (6 bases). Trimming pared 2 bases from V and 2 bases from J, leaving 11 bases between. The germline V gene encodes CDR1 SGHRS and CDR2 YFSETQ. The CDR3 extends over 15 amino acids. CDR3 DNA sequence: TGCGCCAGCAGCTTAGGGACTCAGGCCTACAATGAGCAGTTCTTC. Its protein product is CASSLGTQAYNEQFF.

This clonotype was counted a few times. V is TRBV2 and J is TRBJ2-1; no reliable D call. The V end was cut by 3 bases, the J end by 0 bases, with 6 bases between. Per germline, CDR1 SNHLY and CDR2 FYNNEI. This CDR3 has 14 residues. CDR3 nucleotides: TGTGCCAGCAGTGACAGGAGCTCCTACAATGAGCAGTTCTTC. Its translation is CASSDRSSYNEQFF.

This clonotype was found a few times. The V gene is TRBV7-9, the J gene TRBJ2-3; D gene unclear. The CDR3 is made up of 14 amino acids. Germline CDR1 reads SEHNR; CDR2 reads FQNEAQ (reference sequence). The ends were cut back, 5 bases at V and 1 base at J, with 10 bases in the middle. The chain's CDR3 is CASSLGDRTDTQYF. CDR3 DNA sequence: TGTGCCAGCAGCCTTGGGGATCGCACAGATACGCAGTATTTT.

This clonotype was picked up a small number of times. The genes are TRBV7-8 and TRBJ2-5; D tentatively reads TRBD1 or TRBD2 (5 bases each). This CDR3 has 17 amino acids. Germline V gene lookup returns CDR1 SGHVS and CDR2 FQNEAQ. Trimming shortened V by 1 base and J by 4 bases, and 19 bases separated the two germline ends. This CDR3 reads CASSLGRGRVVRETQYF. The CDR3 nucleotides are TGTGCCAGCAGCTTAGGTCGGGGCAGGGTGGTGAGAGAGACCCAGTACTTC. The full variable domain, completed using reference TRBV7-8 and TRBJ2-5, is GAGVSQSPRYKVAKRGQDVALRCDPISGHVSLFWYQQALGQGPEFLTYFQNEAQLDKSGLPSDRFFAERPEGSVSTLKIQRTQQEDSAVYLCASSLGRGRVVRETQYFGPGTRLLVL.

This clonotype was seen only a few times. This chain joins TRBV7-2 and TRBJ2-1; D is ambiguous. Trimming took 5 bases from V and 7 from J, leaving 6 bases between them. The CDR3 spans 11 residues. Germline lookup yields CDR1 SGHTA and CDR2 FQGNSA. Here the CDR3 reads CASSRTNEQFF. The CDR3 coding sequence is TGTGCCAGCAGCCGCACAAATGAGCAGTTCTTC. The whole variable domain, filled in from reference TRBV7-2 and TRBJ2-1, reads GAGVSQSPSNKVTEKGKDVELRCDPISGHTALYWYRQSLGQGLEFLIYFQGNSAPDKSGLPSDRFSAERTGGSVSTLTIQRTQQEDSAVYLCASSRTNEQFFGPGTRLTVL.

A single count supports this clonotype. This chain connects TRBV7-6 to TRBJ1-6; D unresolved. CDR1 is SGHVS, CDR2 FNYEAQ, per germline. V lost 2 bases and J lost 8, with 10 bases in between. The CDR3 runs 14 residues. This CDR3 reads CASSLRDSDSPLHF. The CDR3, as DNA: TGTGCCAGCAGCTTAAGGGATTCGGATTCACCCCTCCACTTT.

The chain links TRBV24-1 to TRBJ2-5; D is undetermined. Germline lookup yields CDR1 KGHDR and CDR2 SFDVKD. Trimming removed 1 base from V and 3 bases from J, with 8 bases in between. The CDR3 has 14 amino acids. CDR3 bases: TGTGCCACCAGTGATTTAAGGACGGAAGAGACCCAGTACTTC. It yields the protein CATSDLRTEETQYF.

The sample holds a few counts of this clonotype. V gene TRBV12-3 or TRBV12-4 combines with J gene TRBJ1-2; no firm D call. Trimming shortened V by 1 base and J by 4 bases, and 4 bases separated the two germline ends. The length of the CDR3 is 12 residues. This CDR3 is CASSLGSYGYTF. As DNA, the CDR3 is TGTGCCAGCAGTTTAGGGTCCTATGGCTACACCTTC.

This clonotype was counted only a few times. The rearrangement links TRBV7-9 to TRBJ2-7, with TRBD2 matching over 13 bases. This CDR3 is built from 13 residues. Per germline, CDR1 SEHNR and CDR2 FQNEAQ (reference sequence). V was clipped by 8 bases and J by 6 bases; unmatched bases: 4. The CDR3 DNA reads as TGTGCCAGCGACCGGACTAGCGGGAGCGAGCAGTACTTC. Protein sequence: CASDRTSGSEQYF.

This clonotype was counted a few times. The chain links TRBV14 to TRBJ1-1; D is perhaps TRBD1 (6 bases). V was pared by 4 bases and J by 8 bases, with 14 bases between. This CDR3 has 13 amino acids. Germline CDR1 and CDR2: SGHDN and FVKESK. Here the CDR3 DNA reads TGTGCCAGCAGCCGAAGAACCGGGACAGAAGCTTTCTTT. This translates into CASSRRTGTEAFF.

This chain links TRBV12-3 or TRBV12-4 with TRBJ1-1; the D gene is possibly TRBD1 (5 bases). The CDR3 extends over 13 amino acids. V was cut by 5 bases and J by 1 base, with 8 bases left in between. CDR3 region: CASSVTANTEAFF. CDR3 sequence (DNA): TGTGCCAGCAGTGTGACAGCGAACACTGAAGCTTTCTTT.

In this sample, this clonotype turned up a few times. This chain links TRBV11-3 with TRBJ2-2, with 10 positions matching TRBD2. The J segment lost 7 bases and the V segment lost 5 bases, leaving 10 bases of the junction unmatched. This CDR3 has 16 amino acids. Per the germline V gene, CDR1 is SGHNT and CDR2 is YENEEA. CDR3 DNA: TGTGCCAGCAGCACCAGGATTAGCGGGAGGAACGGGGAGCTGTTTTTT. It specifies CASSTRISGRNGELFF. The entire variable domain, with the rest obtained from reference TRBV11-3 and TRBJ2-2, is as follows: EAGVVQSPRYKIIEKKQPVAFWCNPISGHNTLYWYLQNLGQGPELLIRYENEEAVDDSQLPKDRFSAERLKGVDSTLKIQPAELGDSAVYLCASSTRISGRNGELFFGEGSRLTVL.

The chain recombines TRBV10-3 with TRBJ2-4; D remains unclear. Trimming shortened V by 3 bases and J by 0 bases, and 6 bases separated the two germline ends. CDR1 is ENHRY, CDR2 SYGVKD, per germline. The CDR3 extends over 14 amino acids. CDR3 nucleotides: TGTGCCATCAGTGATGCGGTAGCCAAAAACATTCAGTACTTC. Protein sequence: CAISDAVAKNIQYF.

In its sample, this clonotype was seen a few times. This rearrangement joins TRBV5-1 to TRBJ2-7; TRBD1 or TRBD2 may be the D gene (5 bases each). The length of the CDR3 is 15 residues. The germline V and J ends were trimmed by 0 bases and 0 bases, with 10 bases remaining between them. CDR1 is SGHRS, CDR2 YFSETQ, per germline. The chain's CDR3 is CASSLAPGSSYEQYF. The CDR3 bases are TGCGCCAGCAGCTTGGCGCCAGGGAGCTCCTACGAGCAGTACTTC.

This clonotype was counted only a few times. The genes are TRBV25-1 and TRBJ1-2; a weak D match, TRBD1 (6 bases). CDR3 length equals 16 residues. Germline lookup yields CDR1 MGHDK and CDR2 SYGVNS. The ends were cut back, 4 bases at V and 2 bases at J, with 17 bases in the middle. CDR3 sequence reads: CASSASGLGANYGYTF. The DNA for the CDR3 is TGTGCCAGCAGTGCTTCAGGCTTGGGGGCGAACTATGGCTACACCTTC.

This clonotype was seen a few times. The chain is built from TRBV7-2 and TRBJ1-2; 8 nucleotides line up with TRBD1. The CDR3 runs to 17 residues. Looked up from germline, CDR1 is SGHTA and CDR2 is FQGNSA. J lost 5 bases, V lost 2 bases, and 13 bases had no gene match. CDR3 sequence reads: CASSLPTLRDRSYGYTF. The CDR3 DNA is TGTGCCAGCAGCTTACCCACTCTCCGGGACAGGTCATATGGCTACACCTTC.

The chain carries TRBV27 and TRBJ2-2; no definite D call. The CDR3 length is 15 residues. The germline CDR1 and CDR2 sequences are MNHEY and SMNVEV (reference sequence). Trimming left V 4 bases short and J 5 bases short, with 14 bases between. CDR3 amino acids: CASSWAPAVTGELFF. The CDR3 region has the DNA TGTGCCAGCAGTTGGGCACCCGCAGTAACCGGGGAGCTGTTTTTT.

Comments on this clonotype: At one of its ends the junction is not consistent with the germline gene, which may arise from a read error. The V gene is TRBV5-6, the J gene TRBJ2-5, with 10 bases fitting TRBD2. The CDR3 loop spans 14 amino acids. Germline loops: CDR1 SGHDT, CDR2 YYEEEE. DNA for the CDR3: TGTGCCAGCCGAAGAACCGGGACTAGCGCCATTGAGAACTTC. This codes for CASRRTGTSAIENF.

This clonotype appeared a few times. The chain uses TRBV5-1 and TRBJ2-7, with 11 nucleotides matching TRBD1. Unmatched junction bases numbered 5, after V lost 2 bases and J lost 4 bases. Germline V CDR1 and CDR2: SGHRS, YFSETQ. This CDR3 has 15 amino acids. For the CDR3, the DNA is TGCGCCAGCAGCTTATCCGGGACAGGGGGATACGAGCAGTACTTC. Protein sequence: CASSLSGTGGYEQYF.

This clonotype turned up a few times. The V and J genes are TRBV5-1 and TRBJ1-1; D remains ambiguous. The V end was cut by 4 bases, the J end by 2 bases, with 12 bases between. This CDR3 is 14 amino acids long. Germline values: CDR1 SGHRS, CDR2 YFSETQ. As DNA, the CDR3 is TGCGCCAGCAGCACAGACTCCAGAAACACTGAAGCTTTCTTT. Its translation: CASSTDSRNTEAFF.